This entry lists 18 T cell receptor beta chains sequenced from one sample in a study of blood T cells in healthy people across ages. Primed by a sample-barcoded 5' primer and a J-beta primer mix, a second PCR proceeded for about 6 to 11 cycles. Each CDR3 protein is one row after TCRdb ran MiXCR on the 5' RACE reads. The sample records about a million distinct CDR3 sequences, roughly 43% being singletons. Source material: blood. The receptors stem from a man aged 30 to 45 in good health.

The rearrangement links TRBV6-2 or TRBV6-3 to TRBJ1-2, with no clear D. The germline CDR1 and CDR2 sequences are MNHEY and SVGEGT. With 4 bases removed from V and 6 bases from J, the gap between germline ends came to 18 bases. This CDR3 has 15 amino acids. The CDR3 coding sequence is TGTGCCAGCAGTTTTCTAACCTCCGGGAATAATGGCTACACCTTC. It yields the protein CASSFLTSGNNGYTF.

The chain employs TRBV14 and TRBJ2-7, with D perhaps matching TRBD1 (6 bases). The germline V gene encodes CDR1 SGHDN and CDR2 FVKESK. V was shortened by 0 bases and J by 2 bases, with 11 bases between the two germline ends. The CDR3 loop spans 15 amino acids. CDR3 coding DNA: TGTGCCAGCAGCCAAGATCGAGGACAGCCCTACGAGCAGTACTTC. Protein sequence: CASSQDRGQPYEQYF.

The sample holds many counts of this clonotype. This chain links TRBV7-2 with TRBJ2-5, with 7 nucleotides matching TRBD2. The CDR3 has 12 amino acids. Looked up from germline, CDR1 is SGHTA and CDR2 is FQGNSA. Trimming took 6 bases from V and 5 from J; bases not matched to a gene: 3. CDR3 sequence: CASRRLAETQYF. As DNA, the CDR3 is TGTGCCAGCAGGCGACTAGCTGAGACCCAGTACTTC.

This rearrangement joins TRBV12-3 or TRBV12-4 to TRBJ2-3, with D perhaps TRBD1 or TRBD2 (5 bases each). V lost 6 bases, J lost 2 bases, and 24 bases lay in between. The CDR3 loop spans 18 amino acids. The chain's CDR3 is CASSPSEGHHIDTDTQYF. In DNA form, the CDR3 reads TGTGCCAGCAGCCCAAGCGAGGGGCATCACATCGACACAGATACGCAGTATTTT.

The V call is TRBV5-1, the J call TRBJ2-1; D ambiguous. From germline, CDR1 is SGHRS and CDR2 YFSETQ. The CDR3 extends over 14 amino acids. V was pared by 0 bases and J by 8 bases, with 12 bases between. The CDR3 is CASSLEVGSHEQFF. CDR3 nucleotides: TGCGCCAGCAGCTTGGAAGTGGGGTCCCATGAGCAGTTCTTC.

In its sample, this clonotype was seen a few times. The gene calls are TRBV6-5 and TRBJ2-5; D is perhaps TRBD2 (5 bases). The CDR3 consists of 14 residues. The V end was cut by 5 bases, the J end by 1 base, with 11 bases between. Germline CDR1 reads MNHEY; CDR2 reads SVGAGI. The chain's CDR3 is CASSARGPQETQYF. CDR3 sequence (DNA): TGTGCCAGCAGTGCCCGAGGGCCCCAAGAGACCCAGTACTTC.

The CDR3 loop is CSVARQDLYEQYF. The CDR3 DNA reads TGCAGCGTCGCCCGACAGGACCTCTACGAGCAGTACTTC. The J gene is TRBJ2-7, the V gene TRBV29-1, with D perhaps matching TRBD1 (6 bases). CDR1 is SQVTM and CDR2 is ANQGSEA in the germline V gene. The CDR3 contains 13 residues. Deletions cut 6 bases from V and 3 bases from J, with 15 bases between.

This chain connects TRBV20-1 to TRBJ2-1; D could derive from TRBD1 or TRBD2 (7 bases each). The CDR3 is made up of 15 amino acids. Trimming pared 6 bases from V and 4 bases from J, leaving 19 bases between. Looked up from germline, CDR1 is DFQATT and CDR2 is SNEGSKA (reference sequence). The CDR3 here is CSAPFRGGVYNEQFF. The CDR3 DNA sequence: TGCAGTGCCCCTTTCAGGGGGGGGGTTTACAATGAGCAGTTCTTC.

This clonotype was detected ten times or more. The V gene is TRBV20-1, the J gene TRBJ2-5; no clear D gene. CDR1 is DFQATT and CDR2 is SNEGSKA in the germline V gene (reference sequence). CDR3 length equals 12 residues. V was shortened by 4 bases and J by 5 bases, with 11 bases between the two germline ends. The CDR3 DNA reads as TGCAGTGCTATTTTTGGGAAGGAGACCCAGTACTTC. Its translation is CSAIFGKETQYF.

The chain has TRBV9 and TRBJ2-5; D may be TRBD1 (8 bases). Germline CDR1 is SGDLS and CDR2 is YYNGEE. The CDR3 spans 17 residues. V dropped 7 bases and J dropped 11 bases, with 33 bases sitting between them. In nucleotides, the CDR3 is TGTGCCAGCTCCGGGACAGGAAGGGGAGGGTCCTACAATGAGCAGTACTTC. Protein sequence: CASSGTGRGGSYNEQYF. Full variable domain (rest looked up from reference TRBV9 and TRBJ2-5): DSGVTQTPKHLITATGQRVTLRCSPRSGDLSVYWYQQSLDQGLQFLIQYYNGEERAKGNILERFSAQQFPDLHSELNLSSLELGDSALYFCASSGTGRGGSYNEQYFGPGTRLLVL.

The V call is TRBV3-1, the J call TRBJ2-1, with 9 bases that match TRBD1. The CDR3 extends over 18 amino acids. After removal of 4 bases from V and 0 bases from J, the junction contained 10 bases not matched to a gene. Germline CDR1 reads LGHDT; CDR2 reads YNNKEL (reference sequence). DNA for the CDR3: TGTGCCAGCAGCCGAGGGACAGGGACCTTAAGCTCCTACAATGAGCAGTTCTTC. Translation gives CASSRGTGTLSSYNEQFF.

This clonotype was recorded a few times. The rearrangement joins TRBV20-1 to TRBJ2-3; D unresolved. Trimming removed 4 bases from V and 4 bases from J, with 9 bases in between. The germline V gene has CDR1 DFQATT and CDR2 SNEGSKA (reference sequence). CDR3 length: 12 amino acids. The CDR3 sequence is CSAKSNPDTQYF. The DNA of the CDR3 is TGCAGTGCTAAAAGCAACCCAGATACGCAGTATTTT.

This clonotype was counted only a few times. The V and J genes are TRBV20-1 and TRBJ2-7; perhaps D is TRBD1 or TRBD2 (5 bases each). Trimming cost V 4 bases and J 1 base, with 17 bases left between them. Germline CDR1 and CDR2: DFQATT and SNEGSKA (reference sequence). This CDR3 region has 15 residues. CDR3 sequence reads: CSANLGAWASYEQYF. The CDR3 DNA reads as TGCAGTGCTAACCTCGGGGCTTGGGCTTCCTACGAGCAGTACTTC.

The rearrangement links TRBV27 to TRBJ2-5; 7 bases align to TRBD1. The DNA matches TRBJ2-7 better at its end, which makes the J call doubtful. CDR1 is MNHEY, CDR2 SMNVEV, per germline (reference sequence). The CDR3 spans 13 residues. The CDR3 loop is CASSQRQGNEQYF. As DNA, the CDR3 is TGTGCCAGCAGTCAACGACAGGGTAACGAGCAGTACTTC.

V and J are TRBV20-1 and TRBJ2-5; a weak D match, TRBD2 (6 bases). The CDR3 sequence is 11 residues long. Germline assignment: CDR1 DFQATT and CDR2 SNEGSKA (reference sequence). The germline V and J ends were trimmed by 6 bases and 5 bases, with 10 bases remaining between them. Here the CDR3 DNA reads TGCAGTGCCCCGACTAGGGAGACCCAGTACTTC. Protein product: CSAPTRETQYF.

The chain couples TRBV6-6 to TRBJ2-4, with TRBD1 matching 7 bases. Unmatched junction bases numbered 8, after V lost 11 bases and J lost 1 base. The CDR3 sequence is 14 residues long. Germline CDR1 MNHNY, CDR2 SVGAGI (reference sequence). DNA of the CDR3: TGTGCCGGGGCGACAGGGATGGCCAAAAACATTCAGTACTTC. Translating it yields CAGATGMAKNIQYF.

In this sample, this clonotype turned up a few times. The V call is TRBV28, the J call TRBJ2-7, with D perhaps given as TRBD1 or TRBD2 (5 bases each). The V gene lost 6 bases and the J gene lost 3 bases, with 18 bases spanning the gap. In germline, CDR1 is MDHEN, CDR2 SYDVKM. The CDR3 is 15 amino acids. In nucleotides, the CDR3 is TGTGCCAGCAGCACCGGGACGTCCGTTCGCTACGAGCAGTACTTC. Translating it yields CASSTGTSVRYEQYF.

V gene TRBV5-1 combines with J gene TRBJ2-1; maybe TRBD2 (6 bases). V was shortened by 4 bases and J by 7 bases, with 12 bases between the two germline ends. The CDR3 sequence is 13 residues long. Germline CDR1 SGHRS, CDR2 YFSETQ. This CDR3 is CASSPGRENEQFF. The CDR3 bases are TGCGCCAGCAGCCCAGGACGGGAGAATGAGCAGTTCTTC.